These 7 T cell receptor beta chains came from one sample sequenced in a study of shared clonotypes between healthy human individuals (dated by TCRdb to the early 2020s). The protocol used for the library was the immunoSEQ multiplex PCR assay. The table comes from immuneACCESS by way of TCRdb, which keeps in-frame sequences with V and J called. Part of the clones is missing from these tables; in studies checked, under half for an unresolved V gene and the rest for unknown reasons. This sample is represented by millions of clones; about 95% of them were singletons. Of the sample, 0.13% falls within the top ten clones. Sample: naive CD4+ T cells sorted from blood. The sample's cell subset or site label, decoded: CD45RA+ positively selected. Every receptor here comes from a man younger than 30 in good health.

The chain carries TRBV25-1 and TRBJ2-1, with 11 bases identical to TRBD2. The CDR3 loop spans 15 amino acids. Trimming at V came to 4 bases and at J to 5 bases, leaving 4 bases not matched to a gene. Germline CDR1 and CDR2: MGHDK and SYGVNS. The CDR3 spells CASSAPGLADNEQFF. CDR3 coding DNA: TGTGCCAGCAGTGCCCCGGGACTAGCGGACAATGAGCAGTTCTTC.

The genes are TRBV6-1 and TRBJ1-5, with a tentative D call TRBD1 (6 bases). The germline CDR1 and CDR2 sequences are MNHNS and SASEGT. CDR3 length: 12 residues. Trimming cost V 11 bases and J 7 bases, with 15 bases left between them. For the CDR3, the DNA is TGTGCCGCGGGAGGGGGAAGGCAGCCCCAGCATTTT. It yields the protein CAAGGGRQPQHF.

The chain is built from TRBV28 and TRBJ1-6; D gene unclear. In germline, CDR1 is MDHEN, CDR2 SYDVKM. The CDR3 extends over 12 amino acids. Trimming left V 5 bases short and J 8 bases short, with 7 bases between. CDR3 bases: TGTGCCAGCAGTCCTCTGGATTCACCCCTCCACTTT. Its protein is CASSPLDSPLHF. The complete variable domain, with remaining parts taken from reference TRBV28 and TRBJ1-6, reads DVKVTQSSRYLVKRTGEKVFLECVQDMDHENMFWYRQDPGLGLRLIYFSYDVKMKEKGDIPEGYSVSREKKERFSLILESASTNQTSMYLCASSPLDSPLHFGNGTRLTVT.

The rearrangement joins TRBV9 to TRBJ2-2; tentatively, D is TRBD2 (5 bases). Deletions cut 3 bases from V and 2 bases from J, with 8 bases between. The CDR3 is 14 amino acids. Germline lookup yields CDR1 SGDLS and CDR2 YYNGEE. The CDR3 spells CASSEAVNTGELFF. The DNA for the CDR3 is TGTGCCAGCAGCGAAGCGGTAAACACCGGGGAGCTGTTTTTT.

V usage is TRBV5-1 and J usage is TRBJ1-3; D not resolved. The CDR3 extends over 15 amino acids. Germline lookup yields CDR1 SGHRS and CDR2 YFSETQ. The V end lost 0 bases, the J end lost 2 bases, and 9 bases lay between the germline ends. CDR3 region: CASSLGLPTGNTIYF. The DNA of the CDR3 is TGCGCCAGCAGCTTGGGCCTGCCTACTGGAAACACCATATATTTT.

The chain uses TRBV28 and TRBJ2-1; D is perhaps TRBD1 (6 bases). In germline, CDR1 is MDHEN, CDR2 SYDVKM. The CDR3 consists of 16 residues. Trimming left V 5 bases short and J 3 bases short, with 17 bases between. CDR3 nucleotide sequence: TGTGCCAGCAGTGCTGCGACCGGGACAATCTACAATGAGCAGTTCTTC. This encodes CASSAATGTIYNEQFF.

CDR3 sequence reads: CAWSVLFGGYTF. CDR3 nucleotides: TGTGCCTGGAGTGTATTATTTGGTGGCTACACCTTC. The chain uses TRBV30 and TRBJ1-2; no firm D call. Germline CDR1 reads GTSNPN; CDR2 reads SVGIG (reference sequence). The CDR3 is 12 residues long. V was clipped by 0 bases and J by 7 bases, with 9 bases between them.